This entry describes one T cell receptor (beta chain). Its target is not known. The Oncomine TCR Beta short-read assay was applied to DNA of cultured CD4+ T cells. TCRdb called the PCR reads again in MiXCR, with one record for every CDR3 protein. The table has about 13,000 distinct CDR3 sequences, roughly three fifths seen once. This entry is derived from a study of vaccination and CD4 T cells after COVID-19. Study as a whole: Six male and four female convalescents took part, two of them Hispanic. A CEFX pool, an HIV-1 Nef pool, or else no peptide went into the control cultures.

Noted treatment: roughly 10-day PBMC culture with coronavirus spike peptide pools or control peptides (ViraFEST assay). For ViraFEST, peptide pools expanded antigen-specific T cells, after which the TCRs were sequenced. The TCR sequence derives from a human donor with COVID-19. Specimen: cultured CD4+ T cells from blood, collected after SARS-CoV-2 vaccination.

In DNA, the CDR3 is TGCGCCAGCAGTGAAGGAGGGGCCGGCGGCACTGAAGCTTTCTTT. Translation: CASSEGGAGGTEAFF. The chain employs TRBV10-1 and TRBJ1-1; maybe TRBD1 (5 bases). V dropped 3 bases and J dropped 4 bases, with 15 bases sitting between them. This CDR3 comprises 15 residues. The V gene's germline CDR1 is WNHNN and CDR2 SYGVQD (reference sequence).